A selection of T cell receptor beta chains follows, all from one sample in a study of CD8+ T cells in alopecia areata. TCRdb's table, derived via immunoSEQ multiplex PCR, lists solely in-frame clones and lacks some. The sample has around 270,000 clones; roughly 64% are singletons. Material: CD4+ T cells sorted from blood, obtained at week 24, from a patient treated with tofacitinib. The receptors here all came from a human donor with alopecia areata. Both conserved end residues are part of each CDR3. D genes are given only for firm matches. Size is stated for part of the rows, as once, few or many counts, or as a class when the clone is expanded.

clone_size	v_call	j_call	d_call	cdr3_aa	cdr3_nt
NA	TRBV18	TRBJ1-4	NA	CASSPKAGGEKLFF	TGTGCCAGCTCACCAAAGGCCGGAGGTGAAAAACTGTTTTTT
few	TRBV7-2	TRBJ1-2	NA	CASSLSSLWGYTF	TGTGCCAGCAGCTTATCGTCCCTCTGGGGCTACACCTTC
few	TRBV7-9	TRBJ1-3	NA	CASRREGDTIYF	TGTGCCAGCAGGCGTGAGGGGGACACCATATATTTT
NA	TRBV5-1	TRBJ2-3	NA	CASSPQAVNTQYF	TGCGCCAGCAGCCCACAGGCGGTGAATACGCAGTATTTT
NA	TRBV30	TRBJ2-1	NA	CAWSLRGSRNEQFF	TGTGCCTGGAGTCTTCGGGGGTCGAGAAATGAGCAGTTCTTC
NA	TRBV29-1	TRBJ1-1	NA	CSVKGEAVGAFF	TGCAGCGTTAAAGGAGAAGCCGTGGGAGCTTTCTTT
NA	TRBV7-2	TRBJ2-6	NA	CASSLLRATGVGANVLTF	TGTGCCAGCAGCTTACTCCGGGCTACCGGGGTAGGGGCCAACGTCCTGACTTTC
few	TRBV7-2	TRBJ1-3	NA	CASSLSGNTIYF	TGTGCCAGCAGCCTGTCTGGAAACACCATATATTTT
once	TRBV29-1	TRBJ2-7	TRBD1	CSVEGGRGFDEQYF	TGCAGCGTTGAAGGCGGCAGGGGGTTCGACGAGCAGTACTTC
NA	TRBV28	TRBJ2-5	NA	CASSLNLGREETQYF	TGTGCCAGCAGTTTAAACCTGGGCAGGGAAGAGACCCAGTACTTC
NA	TRBV29-1	TRBJ1-1	NA	CSVGPREAFF	TGCAGCGTTGGCCCCAGGGAAGCTTTCTTT
NA	TRBV5-4	TRBJ1-2	TRBD1	CASSWDREHYGYTF	TGTGCCAGCAGCTGGGACAGGGAACACTATGGCTACACCTTC
NA	TRBV5-1	TRBJ1-5	TRBD1	CASSFGTGNQPQHF	TGCGCCAGCAGCTTTGGGACAGGCAATCAGCCCCAGCATTTT
NA	TRBV29-1	TRBJ2-7	NA	CSVARGLAYEQYF	TGCAGCGTCGCTCGGGGGCTCGCCTACGAGCAGTACTTC
NA	TRBV29-1	TRBJ2-6	NA	CSIPGRHPSSGANVLTF	TGCAGCATCCCGGGACGTCATCCCTCCTCTGGGGCCAACGTCCTGACTTTC
NA	TRBV2	TRBJ1-1	TRBD1	CASRSMDRLNTEAFF	TGTGCCAGCAGATCTATGGACAGGCTGAACACTGAAGCTTTCTTT
NA	TRBV30	TRBJ2-7	NA	CAWSDTGYEQYF	TGTGCCTGGAGTGATACAGGCTACGAGCAGTACTTC